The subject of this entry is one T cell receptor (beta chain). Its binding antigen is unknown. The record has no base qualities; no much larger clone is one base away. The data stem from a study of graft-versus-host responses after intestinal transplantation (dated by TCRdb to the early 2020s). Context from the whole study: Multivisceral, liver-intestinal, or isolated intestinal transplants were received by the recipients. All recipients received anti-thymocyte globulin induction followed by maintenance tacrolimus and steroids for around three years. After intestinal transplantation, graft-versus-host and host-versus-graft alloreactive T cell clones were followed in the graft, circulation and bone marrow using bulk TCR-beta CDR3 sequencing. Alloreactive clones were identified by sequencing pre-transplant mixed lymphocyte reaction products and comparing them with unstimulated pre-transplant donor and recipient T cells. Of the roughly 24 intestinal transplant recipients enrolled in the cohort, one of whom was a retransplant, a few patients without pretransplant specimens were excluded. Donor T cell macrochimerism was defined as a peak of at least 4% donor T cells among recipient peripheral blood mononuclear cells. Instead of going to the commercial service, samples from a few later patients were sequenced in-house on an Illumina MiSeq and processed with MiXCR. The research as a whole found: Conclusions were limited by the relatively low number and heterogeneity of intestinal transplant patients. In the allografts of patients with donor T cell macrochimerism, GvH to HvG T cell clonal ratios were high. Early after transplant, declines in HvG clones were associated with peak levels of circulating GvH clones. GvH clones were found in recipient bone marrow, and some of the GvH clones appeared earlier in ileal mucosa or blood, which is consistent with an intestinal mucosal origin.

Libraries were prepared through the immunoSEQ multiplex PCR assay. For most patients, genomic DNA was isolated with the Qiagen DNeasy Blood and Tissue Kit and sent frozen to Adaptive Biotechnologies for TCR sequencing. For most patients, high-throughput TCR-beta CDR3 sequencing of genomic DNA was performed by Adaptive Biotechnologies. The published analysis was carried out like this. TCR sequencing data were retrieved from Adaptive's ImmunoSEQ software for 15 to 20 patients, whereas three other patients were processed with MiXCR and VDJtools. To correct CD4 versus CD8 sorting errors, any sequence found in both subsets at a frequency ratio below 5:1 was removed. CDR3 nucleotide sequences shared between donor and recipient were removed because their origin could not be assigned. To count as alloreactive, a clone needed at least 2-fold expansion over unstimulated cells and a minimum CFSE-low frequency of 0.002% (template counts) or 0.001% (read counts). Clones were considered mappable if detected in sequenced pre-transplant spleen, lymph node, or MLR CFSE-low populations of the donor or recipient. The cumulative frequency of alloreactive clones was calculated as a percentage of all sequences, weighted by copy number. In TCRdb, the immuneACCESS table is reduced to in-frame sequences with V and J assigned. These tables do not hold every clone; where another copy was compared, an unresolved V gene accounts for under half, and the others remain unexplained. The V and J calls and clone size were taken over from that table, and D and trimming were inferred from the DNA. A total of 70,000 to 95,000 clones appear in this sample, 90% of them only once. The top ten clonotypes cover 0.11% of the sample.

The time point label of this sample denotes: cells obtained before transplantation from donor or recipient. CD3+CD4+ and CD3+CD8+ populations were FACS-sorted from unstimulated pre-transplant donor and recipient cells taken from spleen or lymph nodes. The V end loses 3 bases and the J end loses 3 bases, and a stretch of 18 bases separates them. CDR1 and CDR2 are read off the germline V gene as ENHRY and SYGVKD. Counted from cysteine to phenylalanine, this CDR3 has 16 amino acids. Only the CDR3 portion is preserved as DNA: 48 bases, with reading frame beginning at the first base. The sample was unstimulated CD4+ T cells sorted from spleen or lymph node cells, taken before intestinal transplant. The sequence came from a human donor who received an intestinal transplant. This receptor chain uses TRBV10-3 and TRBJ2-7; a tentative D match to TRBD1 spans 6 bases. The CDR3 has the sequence CAISDPAHRALYEQYF. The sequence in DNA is TGTGCCATCAGTGACCCGGCCCACAGGGCCCTCTACGAGCAGTACTTC.